This T cell receptor beta chain was observed in a study of T cells after yellow fever vaccination. With 4 bases clipped from V and 6 bases from J, the junction kept 7 bases outside the gene matches. CDR1 is SGHDN and CDR2 is FVKESK in the germline V gene. The length of the CDR3 is 16 residues. One entry per CDR3 protein results from TCRdb running MiXCR on the 5' RACE reads. The sample yields 600,000 to 750,000 distinct CDR3 sequences, about 12% seen once. Ten or more counts support this clonotype. The TCR was taken from a man in his thirties or forties who received the YFV17D yellow fever vaccine. The rearrangement uses TRBV14 and TRBJ2-2, with 11 bases aligning to TRBD2. Specimen: PBMCs, collected on the day of the yellow fever booster vaccination. Here the CDR3 reads CASSPRLAGGPGELFF. CDR3 nucleotides: TGTGCCAGCAGCCCCCGGCTAGCGGGAGGTCCCGGGGAGCTGTTTTTT.